These T cell receptor beta chains were read from a single sample in a study of PD-L1 blockade in urothelial cancer. The table came from immunoSEQ multiplex PCR; TCRdb's copy has only in-frame clones and leaves some out. The sample holds approximately 100,000 clones, approximately 91% seen once. Sequenced here: PBMCs, sampled around atezolizumab (anti-PD-L1) treatment. These receptors came from a woman aged 80 or over with urothelial cancer. CDR3s include the opening cysteine and the closing phenylalanine or tryptophan. A D gene is named only where the DNA matches it firmly. Not all rows give a size; the values are once, few, many and, for expanded clones, a class.

j_call v_call d_call clone_size cdr3_aa cdr3_nt
TRBJ1-4 TRBV28 . . CASTVMGVGGGGTNEKLFF TGTGCCAGCACCGTTATGGGGGTTGGAGGGGGAGGGACTAATGAAAAACTGTTTTTT
TRBJ2-7 TRBV5-6 . once CASSLGMPSAYEQYF TGTGCCAGCAGCTTGGGGATGCCGAGCGCCTACGAGCAGTACTTC
TRBJ2-2 TRBV5-1 . . CASSLDQNTGELFF TGCGCCAGCAGCTTGGATCAGAACACCGGGGAGCTGTTTTTT
TRBJ1-1 TRBV5-1 . . CASRQGDNTEAFF TGCGCCAGCAGACAGGGCGATAACACTGAAGCTTTCTTT
TRBJ2-3 TRBV5-1 TRBD2 few CASRISGSGGTDTQYF TGCGCCAGCAGAATTAGCGGGTCCGGGGGGACAGATACGCAGTATTTT
TRBJ2-1 TRBV5-1 TRBD1 once CASSLGQGHNEQFF TGCGCCAGCAGCTTGGGACAGGGGCACAATGAGCAGTTCTTC
TRBJ1-1 TRBV27 . once CASSFLRETEAFF TGTGCCAGCAGTTTCCTTCGGGAGACTGAAGCTTTCTTT
TRBJ1-2 TRBV29-1 TRBD1 . CSVHGQATSWDGYTF TGCAGCGTCCACGGACAGGCTACGTCGTGGGATGGCTACACCTTC
TRBJ1-5 TRBV5-4 . . CASSLAEGGNRNQPQHF TGTGCCAGCAGCTTGGCCGAGGGGGGGAATCGAAATCAGCCCCAGCATTTT
TRBJ1-1 TRBV10-3 . . CAISESRFEAFF TGTGCCATCAGTGAGTCCCGGTTTGAAGCTTTCTTT
TRBJ2-2 TRBV28 . . CASTRGGAVNTGELFF TGTGCCAGCACTAGGGGGGGGGCAGTCAACACCGGGGAGCTGTTTTTT
TRBJ2-1 TRBV28 TRBD2 few CASSSRLAGGTHEQFF TGTGCCAGCAGTTCCCGACTAGCGGGAGGAACCCATGAGCAGTTCTTC
TRBJ2-7 TRBV19 TRBD2 . CASSITTSGILEQYF TGTGCCAGTAGTATAACGACTAGCGGGATCTTAGAGCAGTACTTC
TRBJ1-2 TRBV19 TRBD1 . CASSPSGQRSSLYGYTF TGTGCCAGTAGTCCCTCGGGACAGCGAAGCTCCCTTTATGGCTACACCTTC
TRBJ2-3 TRBV21-1 . . CASSGTSGGDYDTQYF TGTGCCAGCAGCGGGACTAGCGGGGGGGACTACGATACGCAGTATTTT
TRBJ2-2 TRBV18 TRBD1 few CASSRRQGLNTGELFF TGTGCCAGCTCACGACGACAGGGGCTAAACACCGGGGAGCTGTTTTTT
TRBJ2-1 TRBV5-6 . . CASSLKIESYNEQFF TGTGCCAGCAGCTTGAAGATCGAGAGTTACAATGAGCAGTTCTTC
TRBJ2-2 TRBV5-1 TRBD2 once CASSLGTSGSRWLFF TGCGCCAGCAGCTTGGGGACTAGCGGGAGCCGGTGGCTGTTTTTT
TRBJ2-1 TRBV11-2 TRBD2 . CASSLARTSGSYNEQFF TGTGCCAGCAGCTTAGCGCGGACTAGCGGCTCCTACAATGAGCAGTTCTTC
TRBJ2-1 TRBV6-4 . few CASSTQRDSYNEQFF TGTGCCAGCAGTACTCAGCGTGACTCCTACAATGAGCAGTTCTTC
TRBJ2-2 TRBV28 TRBD1 . CASSLGRGRGDTGELFF TGTGCCAGCAGCCTGGGCAGGGGGCGCGGGGACACCGGGGAGCTGTTTTTT
TRBJ2-7 TRBV15 TRBD1 once CATSRELGTGDYEQYF TGTGCCACCAGCAGAGAATTGGGGACAGGAGACTACGAGCAGTACTTC
TRBJ2-2 TRBV7-7 TRBD1 . CASSLRTGGTGELFF TGTGCCAGCAGCCTGAGGACAGGGGGCACCGGGGAGCTGTTTTTT
TRBJ1-1 TRBV30 . few CAWTHMNTEAFF TGTGCCTGGACTCACATGAACACTGAAGCTTTCTTT
TRBJ2-3 TRBV5-1 . . CASSWRGGDGDTQYF TGCGCCAGCAGCTGGAGGGGGGGGGATGGAGATACGCAGTATTTT
TRBJ2-5 TRBV10-3 . . CAISESGGPQETQYF TGTGCCATCAGTGAGTCAGGCGGGCCCCAAGAGACCCAGTACTTC
TRBJ2-3 TRBV5-1 TRBD2 . CASSSGLAGSTDTQYF TGCGCCAGCAGCAGTGGACTAGCGGGAAGCACAGATACGCAGTATTTT
TRBJ2-7 TRBV7-8 . . CASSLGGRPYEQYF TGTGCCAGCAGCTTAGGCGGGCGGCCCTACGAGCAGTACTTC
TRBJ1-5 TRBV28 . once CASSVSNQPQHF TGTGCCAGCAGTGTAAGCAATCAGCCCCAGCATTTT
TRBJ2-1 TRBV7-2 TRBD2 . CASSLVSGGPVF TGTGCCAGCAGCTTAGTCAGCGGGGGGCCCGTCTTC
TRBJ2-1 TRBV7-8 TRBD2 . CASSLGSLAGWEQFF TGTGCCAGCAGCTTAGGGAGTCTAGCGGGATGGGAGCAGTTCTTC
TRBJ2-1 TRBV4-2 TRBD2 . CASSPLGWEGRDEQFF TGTGCCAGCAGCCCCCTGGGGTGGGAGGGCCGGGATGAGCAGTTCTTC
TRBJ1-5 TRBV7-8 . . CASRDMNQPQHF TGTGCCAGCAGAGACATGAATCAGCCCCAGCATTTT
TRBJ2-3 TRBV9 TRBD1 . CASSVVSGGSDTQYF TGTGCCAGCAGCGTAGTATCAGGGGGCTCAGATACGCAGTATTTT
TRBJ2-7 TRBV5-1 . . CASSLAGQPVAYEQYF TGCGCCAGCAGCTTGGCAGGACAGCCCGTCGCCTACGAGCAGTACTTC
TRBJ2-2 TRBV7-8 TRBD1 . CASSIQGAVGELFF TGTGCCAGCAGCATACAGGGGGCCGTCGGGGAGCTGTTTTTT
TRBJ1-1 TRBV30 . . CAWSVLRGKPEAFF TGTGCCTGGAGTGTCCTTCGGGGGAAGCCTGAAGCTTTCTTT
TRBJ2-1 TRBV9 . . CASSVDGGTSNEQFF TGTGCCAGCAGCGTAGATGGCGGGACCAGCAATGAGCAGTTCTTC
TRBJ2-2 TRBV5-4 . . CASSLGGPGELFF TGTGCCAGCAGCTTGGGCGGGCCCGGGGAGCTGTTTTTT
TRBJ2-7 TRBV4-2 TRBD2 . CASSPLGTSGSYEQYF TGTGCCAGCAGCCCTCTTGGGACTAGCGGGAGTTACGAGCAGTACTTC
TRBJ2-7 TRBV5-4 TRBD2 once CASSLYTSGSYEQYF TGTGCCAGCAGCTTGTATACTAGCGGCTCCTACGAGCAGTACTTC
TRBJ1-5 TRBV28 . . CASSNTGIFQPQHF TGTGCCAGCAGTAACACAGGGATTTTTCAGCCCCAGCATTTT
TRBJ2-1 TRBV4-1 . . CASSTVVSSSYNEQFF TGCGCCAGCAGCACGGTAGTATCTAGCTCCTACAATGAGCAGTTCTTC
TRBJ2-7 TRBV9 . . CASSVGLAYEQYF TGTGCCAGCAGCGTAGGACTAGCCTACGAGCAGTACTTC
TRBJ2-7 TRBV4-1 TRBD1 . CASSGAGGYEQYF TGCGCCAGCAGCGGGGCAGGGGGATACGAGCAGTACTTC
TRBJ1-1 TRBV5-1 . . CASSWGQNTEAFF TGCGCCAGCAGCTGGGGACAGAACACTGAAGCTTTCTTT
TRBJ1-2 TRBV6-5 . . CASSLGTRTLGYTF TGTGCCAGCAGTCTCGGGACACGCACGTTGGGCTACACCTTC
TRBJ2-3 TRBV19 . . CASSLLQGPSTDTQYF TGTGCCAGTAGTCTGTTGCAGGGGCCTAGCACAGATACGCAGTATTTT
TRBJ2-3 TRBV5-1 TRBD2 . CASSRSLAGGSGGTDTQYF TGCGCCAGCAGCCGGAGTCTAGCGGGAGGGTCTGGTGGCACAGATACGCAGTATTTT
TRBJ1-1 TRBV9 TRBD1 few CASSVDRAFTEAFF TGTGCCAGCAGCGTGGACAGGGCATTCACTGAAGCTTTCTTT
TRBJ1-5 TRBV18 TRBD1 . CASSPSGGRQPQHF TGTGCCAGCTCACCATCAGGGGGGAGACAGCCCCAGCATTTT
TRBJ1-5 TRBV19 . . CASIEGTANQPQHF TGTGCCAGTATCGAGGGCACAGCCAATCAGCCCCAGCATTTT
TRBJ2-5 TRBV2 TRBD1 . CASSRDRVGETQYF TGTGCCAGCAGTCGAGACAGGGTGGGAGAGACCCAGTACTTC
TRBJ2-1 TRBV4-2 . . CASSRSLNSYNEQFF TGTGCCAGCAGCCGTTCCCTTAACAGCTACAATGAGCAGTTCTTC
TRBJ1-1 TRBV19 TRBD1 . CASSVYRGLNTEAFF TGTGCCAGTAGTGTATACAGGGGGCTGAACACTGAAGCTTTCTTT